This is a list of T cell receptor beta chains from one sample in a study of shared clonotypes between healthy human individuals. Data came from immunoSEQ multiplex PCR; TCRdb stores just in-frame clones and leaves some out. Of roughly 1,600,000 clones detected, less than 99% appear once; the ten largest clones hold approximately 0.4%. Material for sequencing was naive CD4+ T cells sorted from blood. The receptors stem from a young man in good health. Both conserved end residues are part of each CDR3. A D gene is named only where the DNA matches it firmly. Rows give clone size only sometimes, using once, few, many, or a class for an expanded clone.

>-|TRBV20-1|-|TRBJ2-1
TGCAGTGTCCGAGTGGGCCATGAGCAGTTCTTC
CSVRVGHEQFF
>TRBD1|TRBV5-1|-|TRBJ2-1
TGCGCCAGCAGTCGACAGGGGTTAGGAAATGAGCAGTTCTTC
CASSRQGLGNEQFF
>TRBD1|TRBV14|-|TRBJ2-3
TGTGCCAGCAGCCACCGGGACAGGGGCACAGATACGCAGTATTTT
CASSHRDRGTDTQYF
>-|TRBV7-3|-|TRBJ2-1
TGTGCCAGCAGCCCCGGCGGGTGGGATGAGCAGTTCTTC
CASSPGGWDEQFF
>TRBD2|TRBV5-1|-|TRBJ2-7
TGCGCCAGCAGCAAGGGACTAGCGGGAAGGGACGAGCAGTACTTC
CASSKGLAGRDEQYF
>TRBD1|TRBV5-1|once|TRBJ2-1
TGCGCCAGCAGTGTTGTAGAGACAGGGTACAATGAGCAGTTCTTC
CASSVVETGYNEQFF
>-|TRBV28|-|TRBJ1-1
TGTGCCAGCAGTTTACTGGGAAACACTGAAGCTTTCTTT
CASSLLGNTEAFF
>-|TRBV28|-|TRBJ1-5
TGTGCCAGCAGCTCGCCCGGGAGCAATCAGCCCCAGCATTTT
CASSSPGSNQPQHF
>TRBD1|TRBV6-5|-|TRBJ1-1
TGTGCCAGCACACAGGGGAGTGAAGCTTTCTTT
CASTQGSEAFF
>TRBD1|TRBV10-2|-|TRBJ1-3
TGCGCCAGCAGTGAGGGGACAGGGACCGGAAACACCATATATTTT
CASSEGTGTGNTIYF
>-|TRBV4-1|once|TRBJ1-2
TGCGCCAGCAGTATATCAGGGGTGGGTAACTATGGCTACACCTTC
CASSISGVGNYGYTF
>-|TRBV2|-|TRBJ1-3
TGTGCCAGCAGTGGCCCCCGCTTACAAAACACCATATATTTT
CASSGPRLQNTIYF
>-|TRBV9|-|TRBJ2-7
TGTGCCAGCAGCGTAGCACCATCCTACGAGCAGTACTTC
CASSVAPSYEQYF
>-|TRBV15|-|TRBJ2-2
TGTGCCACCAGCAGGGGACTGGTTCAGGGCGGGGAGCTGTTTTTT
CATSRGLVQGGELFF
>TRBD1|TRBV2|-|TRBJ1-4
TGTGCCAGCAGTGAACGTTTAAGGACAGGGAATGAAAAACTGTTTTTT
CASSERLRTGNEKLFF
>TRBD2|TRBV28|-|TRBJ2-7
TGTGCCAGCGGGAGGACTAGCGGGACTTGGGAGCAGTACTTC
CASGRTSGTWEQYF
>-|TRBV6-1|-|TRBJ2-5
TGTGCCAGCAGTCGGACAGCCCAAGAGACCCAGTACTTC
CASSRTAQETQYF
>-|TRBV5-6|-|TRBJ2-3
TGTGCCAGCAGCTTTTTCAGGCTCACAGATACGCAGTATTTT
CASSFFRLTDTQYF
>TRBD1|TRBV6-5|-|TRBJ2-7
TGTGCCAGCAGGACAGGGGTAGATGAGCAGTACTTC
CASRTGVDEQYF
>-|TRBV27|-|TRBJ1-4
TGTGCCAGCAGACAGGGAGTACTTAATGAAAAACTGTTTTTT
CASRQGVLNEKLFF
>-|TRBV7-2|-|TRBJ2-7
TGTGCCAGCAGCCCGGGACCGGGGGCGCAGCAGTACTTC
CASSPGPGAQQYF
>-|TRBV18|-|TRBJ2-7
TGTGCCAGCTCACCACTGCAGGGGGGCACCTACGAGCAGTACTTC
CASSPLQGGTYEQYF
>TRBD1|TRBV5-1|-|TRBJ2-3
TGCGCCAGCAGCTCCCCCGGCGGGGGACAGGGGGCCACAGATACGCAGTATTTT
CASSSPGGGQGATDTQYF
>TRBD2|TRBV18|-|TRBJ2-1
TGTGCCAGCTCACCACTGACCACTAGCGGGAGCCATGAGAGTGAGCAGTTCTTC
CASSPLTTSGSHESEQFF
>-|TRBV18|-|TRBJ2-7
TGTGCCAGCTCACCACTCCCACAGGCATCCTCCTACGAGCAGTACTTC
CASSPLPQASSYEQYF
>-|TRBV5-1|-|TRBJ2-7
TGCGCCAGCAGCTTGTTCGTCAGAGTACGAGGTGGGTCTGACGAGCAGTACTTC
CASSLFVRVRGGSDEQYF
>-|TRBV7-2|-|TRBJ2-1
TGTGCCAGCAGCGCCTACAATGAGCAGTTCTTC
CASSAYNEQFF
>TRBD1|TRBV18|-|TRBJ2-5
TGTGCCAGCTCACCAAAAGGACAGGGCGGACAGACCCAGTACTTC
CASSPKGQGGQTQYF
>-|TRBV6-4|-|TRBJ2-2
TGTGCCAGCAGTGTGGTCTTAAACACCGGGGAGCTGTTTTTT
CASSVVLNTGELFF
>TRBD1|TRBV5-1|-|TRBJ1-2
TGCGCCAGCAGACAGGGACAGGACTTCTATGGCTACACCTTC
CASRQGQDFYGYTF
>TRBD1|TRBV29-1|-|TRBJ2-7
TGCAGCGTTGAATTAGGACAGGGCGATTCGCACGAGCAGTACTTC
CSVELGQGDSHEQYF
>TRBD2|TRBV4-1|-|TRBJ2-1
TGCGCCAGCAGCCGCGAAGGGACTAGCGGGAGTATCGATGAGCAGTTCTTC
CASSREGTSGSIDEQFF
>-|TRBV5-1|-|TRBJ2-5
TGCGCCAGCAGCTTGGCACAGGGTAGGGAGACCCAGTACTTC
CASSLAQGRETQYF
>TRBD2|TRBV10-2|-|TRBJ2-7
TGCGCCAGCACGGCGGGAGGTTCTTACGAGCAGTACTTC
CASTAGGSYEQYF
>-|TRBV4-1|-|TRBJ1-1
TGCGCCAGCAGCCATAACGCGGGGACTGAAGCTTTCTTT
CASSHNAGTEAFF
>-|TRBV7-9|once|TRBJ2-7
TGTGCCAGCAGCGACCGGGCCTTGCTGATTGGCTACGAGCAGTACTTC
CASSDRALLIGYEQYF
>-|TRBV28|-|TRBJ1-1
TGTGCCAGCAAACCCAGGGTTGCTGAAGCTTTCTTT
CASKPRVAEAFF
>TRBD2|TRBV25-1|-|TRBJ2-5
TGTGCCAGCAGTTTAGCGGGAGGGATCCAAGAGACCCAGTACTTC
CASSLAGGIQETQYF
>-|TRBV5-1|-|TRBJ2-7
TGCGCCAGCAGCTTAGGGGACAAGGTTTACGAGCAGTACTTC
CASSLGDKVYEQYF
>-|TRBV27|-|TRBJ2-1
TGTGCCAGCAGTTCCTTCGGCGCGGGTGAGCAGTTCTTC
CASSSFGAGEQFF
>-|TRBV5-1|-|TRBJ2-3
TGCGCCAGCCGCAACTCGGTAGGCACAGATACGCAGTATTTT
CASRNSVGTDTQYF
>TRBD2|TRBV5-1|-|TRBJ2-7
TGCGCCAGCAGCTTGGGTAGCGGGAGCGGGTCGACGGCCCAGTACTTC
CASSLGSGSGSTAQYF
>-|TRBV18|once|TRBJ2-5
TGTGCCAGCTCACCCCTAACAGGGTCGGGGGCAAGGAGGGGACAAGAGACCCAGTACTTC
CASSPLTGSGARRGQETQYF
>-|TRBV2|-|TRBJ2-3
TGTGCCAGCAGTGAACGAGAGGCGCGCACAGATACGCAGTATTTT
CASSEREARTDTQYF
>-|TRBV7-8|-|TRBJ2-7
TGTGCCAGCAGCTCCTCCGGTGAGATTCGGGACGAGCAGTACTTC
CASSSSGEIRDEQYF
>TRBD1|TRBV4-1|-|TRBJ2-7
TGCGCCAGCAGCCACCCTCTCCACCGGGACAGGGCAAACGAGCAGTACTTC
CASSHPLHRDRANEQYF
>-|TRBV5-6|-|TRBJ2-7
TGTGCCAGCAGCTGGGGTAACGAGCAGTACTTC
CASSWGNEQYF
>-|TRBV5-4|once|TRBJ2-2
TGTGCCAGCAGCTTACGGCTGGCAGCCACCGGGGAGCTGTTTTTT
CASSLRLAATGELFF
>-|TRBV5-6|-|TRBJ1-2
TGTGCCAGCAGCTTGAGGAACTATGGCTACACCTTC
CASSLRNYGYTF
>-|TRBV15|once|TRBJ1-2
TGTGCCACGGGGGACTTGGCTAACTATGGCTACACCTTC
CATGDLANYGYTF
>TRBD1|TRBV6-7|-|TRBJ1-3
TGTGCCAGCAGCTTTTGGACAGGGGTTGGAAACACCATATATTTT
CASSFWTGVGNTIYF